The source of this T cell receptor beta chain is a study of T cell changes during pregnancy in multiple sclerosis. Trimming at V came to 5 bases and at J to 4 bases, leaving 9 bases not matched to a gene. This CDR3 has 16 residues. Germline V CDR1 and CDR2: MNHEY, SMNVEV (reference sequence). Generated by immunoSEQ multiplex PCR, the TCRdb table keeps only in-frame clones and is missing some. The sample holds tens of thousands of clones, 85% to 95% seen once. This sequence was found in a female donor with multiple sclerosis, enrolled in a pregnancy study. The sequences come from CD8+ T cells from peripheral blood mononuclear cells, collected in the third trimester of pregnancy. The gene calls are TRBV27 and TRBJ2-3; 10 nucleotides line up with TRBD2. The CDR3 sequence: CASSPLRAGGPDTQYF. As DNA, the CDR3 is TGTGCCAGCAGTCCCCTAAGAGCGGGAGGGCCAGATACGCAGTATTTT.